This T cell receptor (beta chain) is drawn from a study of blood T cell repertoires in COVID-19. This clone has more than one count but fewer than ten. Only in-frame clones appear in the TCRdb table, and some are missing; sequencing was by immunoSEQ multiplex PCR. The repertoire holds fewer than 55,000 clones, under 70% seen once, with around 9.4% in the top ten. V gave up 5 bases and J gave up 4 bases; unmatched junction bases: 14. The CDR3 spans 16 residues. Germline V gene data show CDR1 as SGHNT and CDR2 as YYREEE (reference sequence). The genes are TRBV5-4 and TRBJ1-2; 7 bases agree with TRBD1. The sequencing input was peripheral blood. The sequence derives from a woman between 70 and 85 years old with acute or convalescent COVID-19. The CDR3 spells CASSFISGQPIYGYTF. The CDR3 DNA sequence: TGTGCCAGCAGTTTTATCTCGGGACAGCCGATCTATGGCTACACCTTC.